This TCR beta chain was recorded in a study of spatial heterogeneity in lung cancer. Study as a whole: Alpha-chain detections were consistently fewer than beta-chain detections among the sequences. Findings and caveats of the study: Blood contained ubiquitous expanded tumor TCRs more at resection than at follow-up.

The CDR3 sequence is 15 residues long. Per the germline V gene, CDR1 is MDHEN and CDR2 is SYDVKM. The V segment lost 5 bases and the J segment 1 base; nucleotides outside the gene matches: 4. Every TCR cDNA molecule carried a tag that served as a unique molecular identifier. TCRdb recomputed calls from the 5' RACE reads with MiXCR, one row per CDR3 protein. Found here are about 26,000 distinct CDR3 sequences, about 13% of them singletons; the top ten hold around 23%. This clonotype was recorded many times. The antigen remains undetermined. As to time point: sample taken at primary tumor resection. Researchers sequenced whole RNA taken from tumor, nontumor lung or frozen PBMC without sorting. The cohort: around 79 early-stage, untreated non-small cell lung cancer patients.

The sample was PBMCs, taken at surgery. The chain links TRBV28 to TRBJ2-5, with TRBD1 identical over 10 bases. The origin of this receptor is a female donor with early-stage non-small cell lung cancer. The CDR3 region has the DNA TGTGCCAGCAGTGGGACAGGGGACCCCCAAGAGACCCAGTACTTC. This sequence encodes CASSGTGDPQETQYF.